Below are 10 T cell receptor beta chains sequenced from a single sample in a study of T cell responses to AZD1222 COVID-19 vaccine (dated by TCRdb to 2020 to 2022). The time point label corresponds to: about 28 days (+/-7) after the second vaccine dose. The protocol used for the library was the immunoSEQ multiplex PCR assay. Sourced from immuneACCESS, this table was stored by TCRdb with only in-frame sequences that have V and J called. A share of the clones is absent; for the studies checked, an unresolved V gene accounts for under half, and the remainder has no known explanation. Recorded for this sample are about 170,000 clones; roughly 85% of them occurred a single time. Clones ranked in the top ten supply around 1% of the sample. The input for sequencing was peripheral blood, taken 28 days after the second AZD1222 dose. These receptor sequences come from an adult who received the AZD1222 COVID-19 vaccine.

The genes are TRBV27 and TRBJ2-5; TRBD2 aligns across 10 bases. Trimming took 0 bases from V and 0 from J; bases not matched to a gene: 13. The CDR3 is made up of 20 amino acids. The germline V gene has CDR1 MNHEY and CDR2 SMNVEV (reference sequence). The DNA of the CDR3 is TGTGCCAGCAGTTTATCTCCGCCTAGCGGGGGCCCCCATTACCAAGAGACCCAGTACTTC. Amino acid sequence: CASSLSPPSGGPHYQETQYF.

This clone was seen only a few times. The genes are TRBV15 and TRBJ1-5, with D unclear. The CDR3 runs to 15 residues. The V gene lost 0 bases and the J gene lost 6 bases, with 12 bases spanning the gap. The germline CDR1 and CDR2 sequences are LNHNV and YYDKDF (reference sequence). CDR3 bases: TGTGCCACCAGCAGAGATGACACCCCTAGTCAGCCCCAGCATTTT. Translated: CATSRDDTPSQPQHF.

The chain joins TRBV7-9 to TRBJ2-5, with 10 nucleotides matching TRBD1. The CDR3 is 13 amino acids. With V trimmed by 11 bases and J by 5 bases, 8 bases remained unmatched. Germline V CDR1 and CDR2: SEHNR, FQNEAQ (reference sequence). The CDR3 bases are TGTGCCTCCCGACAGGGGGCGCGGGAGACCCAGTACTTC. This sequence encodes CASRQGARETQYF. Supplemented by reference TRBV7-9 and TRBJ2-5, the full variable domain reads DTGVSQNPRHKITKRGQNVTFRCDPISEHNRLYWYRQTLGQGPEFLTYFQNEAQLEKSRLLSDRFSAERPKGSFSTLEIQRTEQGDSAMYLCASRQGARETQYFGPGTRLLVL.

The CDR3 sequence is CASSRTGGYTGELFF. CDR3 sequence (DNA): TGTGCCAGCAGTCGGACAGGGGGGTACACCGGGGAGCTGTTTTTT. This chain uses TRBV6-2 or TRBV6-3 with TRBJ2-2; 10 nucleotides align to TRBD1. V shed 5 bases, J shed 3 bases, and the junction held 3 bases outside the gene matches. This CDR3 is built from 15 residues. Germline V gene data show CDR1 as MNHEY and CDR2 as SVGEGT.

The J gene is TRBJ2-3, the V gene TRBV20-1; the D gene could be TRBD1 or TRBD2 (6 bases each). The CDR3 has 15 amino acids. CDR1 and CDR2 (germline): DFQATT, SNEGSKA (reference sequence). V dropped 5 bases and J dropped 3 bases, with 18 bases sitting between them. The CDR3 here is CSAGVWGARTDTQYF. For the CDR3, the DNA is TGCAGTGCTGGTGTCTGGGGGGCACGGACAGATACGCAGTATTTT.

This chain joins TRBV7-9 and TRBJ1-3; D remains ambiguous. This CDR3 is 14 amino acids long. Germline CDR1 SEHNR, CDR2 FQNEAQ (reference sequence). The V end lost 1 base, the J end lost 4 bases, and 8 bases lay between the germline ends. CDR3 DNA: TGTGCCAGCAGCTTAGTGGAGGCCGGAAACACCATATATTTT. As protein: CASSLVEAGNTIYF.

The V call is TRBV7-9, the J call TRBJ2-7; D gene ambiguous. V was pared by 2 bases and J by 3 bases, with 2 bases between. CDR3 size: 11 residues. Germline assignment: CDR1 SEHNR and CDR2 FQNEAQ (reference sequence). This CDR3 reads CASSLFYEQYF. Here the CDR3 DNA reads TGTGCCAGCAGCTTATTCTACGAGCAGTACTTC.

The rearrangement uses TRBV6-5 and TRBJ1-2; 8 nucleotides agree with TRBD1. Germline V gene data show CDR1 as MNHEY and CDR2 as SVGAGI. With V trimmed by 6 bases and J by 2 bases, 8 bases remained unmatched. This CDR3 spans 15 amino acids. The CDR3 DNA follows: TGTGCCAGCAGACCCCCCCGGACAGGGAACTATGGCTACACCTTC. It yields the protein CASRPPRTGNYGYTF.

The V gene is TRBV4-2, the J gene TRBJ1-1; D not resolved. Germline CDR1 LGHNA, CDR2 YNFKEQ. This CDR3 region has 14 residues. V was trimmed by 2 bases and J by 4 bases, leaving 11 bases between them. CDR3 coding DNA: TGTGCCAGCAGCCAAATTTCAGGTTTCACTGAAGCTTTCTTT. It encodes CASSQISGFTEAFF.

The rearrangement links TRBV6-1 to TRBJ1-2; the D gene is possibly TRBD1 (6 bases). There are 13 residues in the CDR3. V was trimmed by 0 bases and J by 13 bases, leaving 15 bases between them. The germline V gene has CDR1 MNHNS and CDR2 SASEGT. The CDR3 reads CASSEAGGAEFTF. The DNA for the CDR3 is TGTGCCAGCAGTGAAGCCGGGGGGGCTGAGTTCACCTTC.